Each of the 11 T cell receptor beta chains below was sequenced from the same sample in a study of beta chain features in type 1 diabetes. Study-wide findings and caveats: For Type 1 diabetes patients, all four CD4+ subsets carried TCRB CDR3s that were moderately but significantly shorter.

These receptors' antigens are unknown. Investigators reverse transcribed all isolated RNA, so they sequenced expressed TCRB transcripts. The assay was immunoSEQ multiplex PCR, and TCRdb's table has in-frame clones only and misses some. Here the sample spans around 250,000 clones, roughly 20% being singletons. Material: naive CD4+ T cells from blood. These receptors were obtained from a middle-aged woman with type 1 diabetes.

The genes are TRBV5-4 and TRBJ2-2, with D perhaps TRBD1 (6 bases). Germline assignment: CDR1 SGHNT and CDR2 YYREEE (reference sequence). The V end lost 3 bases, the J end lost 1 base, and 10 bases lay between the germline ends. The CDR3 has 15 amino acids. CDR3 amino acids: CASSSIQGNTGELFF. CDR3 DNA: TGTGCCAGCAGCTCGATACAGGGGAACACCGGGGAGCTGTTTTTT.

The rearrangement joins TRBV18 to TRBJ2-1; 11 positions agree with TRBD2. The junction had 5 bases not matched to a gene; V was cut back by 6 bases and J by 10 bases. The CDR3 loop spans 13 amino acids. Germline V gives CDR1 KGHSH, CDR2 LQKENI. CDR3 amino acids: CASSPGTSGEQFF. In nucleotides, the CDR3 is TGTGCCAGCTCCCCCGGGACTAGCGGCGAGCAGTTCTTC.

This clone was picked up a small number of times. J is TRBJ2-1 and V is TRBV10-3; 9 nucleotides align to TRBD1. Germline assignment: CDR1 ENHRY and CDR2 SYGVKD. V shed 10 bases and J 7 bases; nucleotides not matched to a gene: 8. This CDR3 region has 13 residues. CDR3 protein: CATGTGINNEQFF. In nucleotides, the CDR3 is TGTGCCACCGGGACAGGGATTAATAATGAGCAGTTCTTC.

This clone was seen only a few times. The CDR3 nucleotides read TGTGCCAGCAGCCCCGGAGGCTCTAATGAAAAACTGTTTTTT. This codes for CASSPGGSNEKLFF. This chain uses TRBV6-5 with TRBJ1-4; no firm D call. Trimming took off 6 bases at V and 3 bases at J, with 11 bases between the two ends. The CDR3 runs 14 residues. Per germline, CDR1 MNHEY and CDR2 SVGAGI.

The chain recombines TRBV5-8 with TRBJ2-7, with unresolved D. The V gene lost 0 bases and the J gene lost 1 base, with 11 bases spanning the gap. The CDR3 covers 15 residues. The germline gives CDR1 SGHTS, CDR2 YDEGEE. The CDR3 reads CASSLDGRGSYEQYF. The CDR3 bases are TGTGCCAGCAGCTTGGATGGTAGAGGATCCTACGAGCAGTACTTC.

This clone was found a few times. The rearrangement uses TRBV7-7 and TRBJ2-7; D might be TRBD1 (6 bases). The CDR3 is made up of 14 amino acids. V shed 4 bases and J shed 5 bases, with 15 bases lying between them. Per germline, CDR1 SSHAT and CDR2 FNYEAQ (reference sequence). The CDR3 here is CASSSSGTPDEQYF. CDR3 DNA sequence: TGTGCCAGCAGCTCCTCCGGGACACCGGACGAGCAGTACTTC. Supplemented by reference TRBV7-7 and TRBJ2-7, the full variable domain reads GAGVSQSPRYKVTKRGQDVTLRCDPISSHATLYWYQQALGQGPEFLTYFNYEAQPDKSGLPSDRFSAERPEGSISTLTIQRTEQRDSAMYRCASSSSGTPDEQYFGPGTRLTVT.

This chain joins TRBV13 and TRBJ1-1; D gene unclear. The V gene lost 2 bases and the J gene lost 7 bases, with 8 bases spanning the gap. In germline, CDR1 is PRHDT, CDR2 FYEKMQ (reference sequence). This CDR3 comprises 12 residues. This chain's CDR3 is CASSLTHSEAFF. The CDR3 nucleotides are TGTGCCAGCAGCTTAACTCACAGTGAAGCTTTCTTT.

This chain joins TRBV5-1 and TRBJ2-2; TRBD1 matches 7 bases. V trimming: 0 bases; J trimming: 6 bases; junction bases outside the gene matches: 2. Germline CDR1 is SGHRS and CDR2 is YFSETQ. CDR3 length: 14 residues. The chain's CDR3 is CASSLGQGAGELFF. The CDR3 nucleotides are TGCGCCAGCAGCTTGGGGCAGGGGGCCGGGGAGCTGTTTTTT. Supplemented by reference TRBV5-1 and TRBJ2-2, the full variable domain reads KAGVTQTPRYLIKTRGQQVTLSCSPISGHRSVSWYQQTPGQGLQFLFEYFSETQRNKGNFPGRFSGRQFSNSRSEMNVSTLELGDSALYLCASSLGQGAGELFFGEGSRLTVL.

The rearrangement links TRBV6-5 to TRBJ2-7; 9 nucleotides line up with TRBD2. V shed 2 bases and J 2 bases; nucleotides not matched to a gene: 7. Germline V gene data show CDR1 as MNHEY and CDR2 as SVGAGI. This CDR3 is 16 amino acids long. The CDR3 bases are TGTGCCAGCAGTTACGCGGGAGGGCCCTCGGCCTACGAGCAGTACTTC. Amino acids: CASSYAGGPSAYEQYF.

The chain links TRBV7-9 to TRBJ2-3, with D perhaps matching TRBD1 (5 bases). This CDR3 contains 13 residues. Germline V gene lookup returns CDR1 SEHNR and CDR2 FQNEAQ (reference sequence). The germline V and J ends were trimmed by 8 bases and 6 bases, with 15 bases remaining between them. The CDR3 bases are TGTGCCAGCGGGGCATCGCTCGGGGATACGCAGTATTTT. As protein: CASGASLGDTQYF.

The chain uses TRBV5-6 and TRBJ1-1; D is perhaps TRBD1 (6 bases). Germline V lookup: CDR1 SGHDT, CDR2 YYEEEE. The CDR3 is 14 amino acids. V gave up 4 bases and J gave up 1 base, with 11 bases separating them. CDR3 sequence (DNA): TGTGCCAGCAGCATACCGACAGGGAACACTGAAGCTTTCTTT. Protein sequence: CASSIPTGNTEAFF.